These 24 T cell receptor beta chains share one sample of origin, sequenced in a study of T cell responses to AZD1222 COVID-19 vaccine. Here immunoSEQ multiplex PCR was the method, and the copy in TCRdb shows in-frame clones only, minus some. The data contain 95,000 to 110,000 clones, 80% to 90% of them singletons. Here the sequenced sample was peripheral blood, taken on day 0 of AZD1222 vaccination. The receptors shown here come from an adult in good health.

The rearrangement links TRBV4-1 to TRBJ2-3; TRBD1 matches at 8 bases. The CDR3 runs 19 residues. In germline, CDR1 is MGHRA, CDR2 YSYEKL. The ends lost 3 bases at V and 1 base at J; junction bases unmatched: 15. The DNA for the CDR3 is TGCGCCAGCAGCCACCGATACAGGGGGTCGTCGGAACGCACAGATACGCAGTATTTT. Protein: CASSHRYRGSSERTDTQYF.

The rearrangement links TRBV24-1 to TRBJ2-2, with 8 bases identical to TRBD1. V gave up 3 bases and J gave up 4 bases; unmatched junction bases: 6. CDR1 KGHDR and CDR2 SFDVKD come from the germline V gene. The CDR3 is 16 residues long. The CDR3 coding sequence is TGTGCCACCAGTGATCGGACAGGGAGCGCCACCGGGGAGCTGTTTTTT. This translates into CATSDRTGSATGELFF.

This clone was observed a handful of times. The rearrangement joins TRBV27 to TRBJ2-1, with TRBD2 identical over 9 bases. CDR1 and CDR2 from the germline V gene are MNHEY and SMNVEV (reference sequence). This CDR3 has 16 amino acids. After removal of 6 bases from V and 4 bases from J, the junction contained 10 bases not matched to a gene. CDR3 sequence: CASRLATSGSYNEQFF. The CDR3 DNA reads as TGTGCCAGCAGATTGGCGACTAGCGGTTCTTACAATGAGCAGTTCTTC.

This chain links TRBV5-1 with TRBJ1-2, with D possibly TRBD1 on 5 matching bases. The CDR3 has 15 amino acids. Germline CDR1 is SGHRS and CDR2 is YFSETQ. Trimming pared 1 base from V and 0 bases from J, leaving 10 bases between. This chain's CDR3 is CASSLRAGSNYGYTF. CDR3 DNA sequence: TGCGCCAGCAGCTTGCGGGCAGGGTCTAACTATGGCTACACCTTC.

The V call is TRBV30, the J call TRBJ1-2; no clear D gene. The length of the CDR3 is 12 residues. With 1 base removed from V and 5 bases from J, the gap between germline ends came to 8 bases. Germline lookup yields CDR1 GTSNPN and CDR2 SVGIG (reference sequence). The CDR3 sequence is CAWSGAVYGYTF. CDR3 bases: TGTGCCTGGAGTGGGGCGGTTTATGGCTACACCTTC.

This chain connects TRBV25-1 to TRBJ1-1; possibly TRBD1 for D (5 bases). With 6 bases removed from V and 4 bases from J, the gap between germline ends came to 18 bases. The CDR3 is 15 residues long. Germline values: CDR1 MGHDK, CDR2 SYGVNS. The CDR3 loop reads CASRVLSSGGTEAFF. The CDR3 coding sequence is TGTGCCAGCAGGGTACTAAGCTCCGGGGGCACTGAAGCTTTCTTT.

The chain has TRBV18 and TRBJ2-5; D perhaps matches TRBD1 (6 bases). Germline loops: CDR1 KGHSH, CDR2 LQKENI. This CDR3 spans 14 amino acids. V gave up 5 bases and J gave up 1 base, with 11 bases separating them. CDR3 nucleotides: TGTGCCAGCTCAGGACAGACCTCCCAAGAGACCCAGTACTTC. Amino acid sequence: CASSGQTSQETQYF.

The chain employs TRBV30 and TRBJ1-2; D is uncertain. From germline, CDR1 is GTSNPN and CDR2 SVGIG (reference sequence). The CDR3 runs 14 residues. V was pared by 2 bases and J by 0 bases, with 10 bases between. Here the CDR3 reads CAWSSRSSNYGYTF. The CDR3 bases are TGTGCCTGGAGTTCTCGATCCTCTAACTATGGCTACACCTTC.

The chain employs TRBV5-8 and TRBJ2-3, with D possibly being TRBD2 (6 bases). Germline CDR1 and CDR2: SGHTS and YDEGEE. The length of the CDR3 is 15 residues. V lost 1 base and J lost 1, with 10 bases in between. The CDR3 coding sequence is TGTGCCAGCAGCTTGTGGGGGGAGGGCACAGATACGCAGTATTTT. It encodes CASSLWGEGTDTQYF.

The rearrangement joins TRBV5-6 to TRBJ2-5, with 10 bases fitting TRBD2. Germline V gives CDR1 SGHDT, CDR2 YYEEEE. The CDR3 spans 14 residues. J was trimmed by 3 bases and V by 3 bases; bases with no gene match: 2. In DNA, the CDR3 is TGTGCCAGCAGCTGGGGGACTAGCGAAGAGACCCAGTACTTC. This codes for CASSWGTSEETQYF.

The chain links TRBV11-2 to TRBJ2-3; 8 bases are shared with TRBD2. Germline V gives CDR1 SGHAT, CDR2 FQNNGV. The V gene end was trimmed by 4 bases and the J gene end by 0 bases; junction bases not matched to a gene: 15. The CDR3 has 19 residues. The CDR3, as DNA: TGTGCCAGCAGCTCCCCCTGGGGGGGCGGGAGGCCCAGCACAGATACGCAGTATTTT. Its translation is CASSSPWGGGRPSTDTQYF.

The chain employs TRBV7-2 and TRBJ2-3; 11 bases are shared with TRBD2. This CDR3 comprises 16 residues. Germline CDR1 reads SGHTA; CDR2 reads FQGNSA. V dropped 5 bases and J dropped 6; count of bases not matched to a gene: 10. In nucleotides, the CDR3 is TGTGCCAGCAGCAAGTTAGCGGGAGGGGTGTCGGATACGCAGTATTTT. It is translated as CASSKLAGGVSDTQYF.

The chain uses TRBV29-1 and TRBJ2-1; 8 bases line up with TRBD2. The CDR3 totals 13 residues. V lost 6 bases to trimming and J lost 10 bases; unmatched junction nucleotides: 11. Germline lookup yields CDR1 SQVTM and CDR2 ANQGSEA. CDR3 amino acids: CSVLREESSEQFF. For the CDR3, the DNA is TGCAGCGTCCTGCGGGAGGAGTCCTCCGAGCAGTTCTTC.

The CDR3 spells CASSPRPGTDNYGYTF. CDR3 coding DNA: TGTGCCAGCAGCCCCCGCCCGGGGACAGATAACTATGGCTACACCTTC. The J gene is TRBJ1-2, the V gene TRBV7-2, with 7 nucleotides matching TRBD1. Trimming cost V 5 bases and J 1 base; bases outside gene matches: 10. CDR3 size: 16 residues. The germline gives CDR1 SGHTA, CDR2 FQGNSA. The full variable domain, rest sourced from reference TRBV7-2 and TRBJ1-2, is GAGVSQSPSNKVTEKGKDVELRCDPISGHTALYWYRQSLGQGLEFLIYFQGNSAPDKSGLPSDRFSAERTGGSVSTLTIQRTQQEDSAVYLCASSPRPGTDNYGYTFGSGTRLTVV.

V usage is TRBV12-3 or TRBV12-4 and J usage is TRBJ1-1; unclear D gene. The CDR3 totals 10 residues. Trimming cost V 7 bases and J 2 bases, with 2 bases left between them. CDR3 sequence reads: CASNNTEAFF. CDR3 DNA: TGTGCCAGCAACAACACTGAAGCTTTCTTT.

The chain joins TRBV6-5 to TRBJ1-5; D unclear. Germline V CDR1 and CDR2: MNHEY, SVGAGI. The CDR3 loop spans 14 amino acids. The V and J ends lost 6 bases and 4 bases respectively, with 13 bases between them. The CDR3 bases are TGTGCCAGCAGAGGACCGGGAGATAATCAGCCCCAGCATTTT. Protein sequence: CASRGPGDNQPQHF.

This chain uses TRBV6-5 with TRBJ1-6; TRBD1 matches at 8 bases. The CDR3 is made up of 16 amino acids. Trimming at V came to 2 bases and at J to 6 bases, leaving 6 bases not matched to a gene. From germline, CDR1 is MNHEY and CDR2 SVGAGI. CDR3 sequence: CASSYEGQAFNSPLHF. DNA of the CDR3: TGTGCCAGCAGTTACGAGGGACAGGCGTTTAATTCACCCCTCCACTTT.

This clone was seen just once. V is TRBV27 and J is TRBJ1-2, with unresolved D. The V end lost 2 bases, the J end lost 0 bases, and 10 bases lay between the germline ends. Germline values: CDR1 MNHEY, CDR2 SMNVEV (reference sequence). The CDR3 has 15 residues. The CDR3 sequence: CASSLRSGANYGYTF. The CDR3 DNA follows: TGTGCCAGCAGTTTACGGTCGGGAGCTAACTATGGCTACACCTTC.

This clone was observed once. This chain uses TRBV18 with TRBJ2-4; no clear D gene. V was pared by 0 bases and J by 1 base, with 10 bases between. The CDR3 has 16 amino acids. Germline CDR1 reads KGHSH; CDR2 reads LQKENI. The DNA for the CDR3 is TGTGCCAGCTCACCACCAAGCTCCGGGGCCAAAAACATTCAGTACTTC. Translated: CASSPPSSGAKNIQYF.

The chain is built from TRBV10-3 and TRBJ1-4, with 8 bases fitting TRBD1. Germline V CDR1 and CDR2: ENHRY, SYGVKD. Germline trimming cut 4 bases from V and 7 bases from J; bases unmatched to any gene: 8. This CDR3 has 15 amino acids. Here the CDR3 reads CAISADRGSGEKLFF. The CDR3 DNA sequence: TGTGCCATCAGTGCTGACAGGGGAAGTGGTGAAAAACTGTTTTTT.

This chain joins TRBV7-9 and TRBJ1-2; no firm D call. The CDR3 loop spans 12 amino acids. V was cut by 4 bases and J by 8 bases, with 11 bases left in between. Germline lookup yields CDR1 SEHNR and CDR2 FQNEAQ (reference sequence). CDR3 sequence: CASSYYRGGYTF. The DNA of the CDR3 is TGTGCCAGCAGCTACTATAGAGGCGGCTACACCTTC.

V is TRBV13 and J is TRBJ2-7, with unresolved D. Trimming stripped 2 bases from V and 3 bases from J, with 8 bases between. Germline-derived CDR1 and CDR2 are PRHDT and FYEKMQ (reference sequence). This CDR3 spans 13 amino acids. Written as DNA, the CDR3 is TGTGCCAGCAGCTTAAAAAAAGGCTACGAGCAGTACTTC. It yields the protein CASSLKKGYEQYF.

This clone was seen a single time. V and J are TRBV27 and TRBJ1-2, with D tentatively TRBD1 (6 bases). This CDR3 is 15 amino acids long. Per germline, CDR1 MNHEY and CDR2 SMNVEV (reference sequence). Trimming pared 2 bases from V and 8 bases from J, leaving 18 bases between. The CDR3 region is CASSLKPNRESGYTF. The CDR3 DNA reads as TGTGCCAGCAGTTTAAAGCCAAACAGGGAGAGCGGCTACACCTTC.

The genes are TRBV19 and TRBJ1-2; D is perhaps TRBD1 (5 bases). The germline V gene has CDR1 LNHDA and CDR2 SQIVND (reference sequence). CDR3 length equals 14 residues. V was shortened by 9 bases and J by 3 bases, with 17 bases between the two germline ends. CDR3 nucleotide sequence: TGTGCCAGCGAGTCAGGGTCCTCTGACTATGGCTACACCTTC. It translates to CASESGSSDYGYTF.